This TCR beta chain was identified during a study of cytomegalovirus exposure and HLA in healthy donors. To note about this clone: Its antigen is as yet unknown.

V gave up 6 bases and J gave up 2 bases; unmatched junction bases: 5. The CDR3 consists of 15 residues. CDR1 MNHEY and CDR2 SMNVEV come from the germline V gene (reference sequence). The PCR made use of 60 Vbeta and 13 Jbeta primers. The assay was immunoSEQ multiplex PCR, and TCRdb's table has in-frame clones only and misses some. This table has roughly 140,000 clones, roughly 87% appearing once. Study outcomes and limitations: Later, TCR association rates were found to vary by HLA locus, highest for DRB1 and lowest for HLA-C. Some public TCRs appeared in many individuals, while most sequences were rare. The majority of CMV-associated TCR beta chains were reported as apparently HLA-restricted in a later analysis. There was a cluster of highly shared sequence variants that was likely a sequencing artifact.

The source material was PBMCs. This rearrangement joins TRBV27 to TRBJ1-5, with TRBD1 identical over 9 bases. The sequence derives from a man aged 25 to 40 in good health and CMV-seropositive. The CDR3 DNA is TGTGCCAGCAGCCAAGACAGGGGGGGCAATCAGCCCCAGCATTTT. This codes for CASSQDRGGNQPQHF.